This is a list of T cell receptor beta chains from one sample in a study of early stage breast cancer tumors. Sequencing was performed with immunoSEQ multiplex PCR; in TCRdb, only in-frame clones are kept and a portion is missing. The sample has around 48,000 clones, about 89% seen once; the top ten hold 4.5% to 5%. The specimen was blood. All receptors come from a person aged 65 to 79 with breast cancer. Both conserved end residues are part of each CDR3. D genes are given only for firm matches.

TRBV19,TRBJ1-2,13,NA,TGTGCCAGTAGTTCCACAGGGAGAGGCGGCTACACCTTC,CASSSTGRGGYTF
TRBV30,TRBJ2-5,12,NA,TGTGCCTGGGGGTCAGGGGAACGGGCCCAGTACTTC,CAWGSGERAQYF
TRBV19,TRBJ1-2,14,NA,TGTGCCAGTAGGAAATTGACAGCTAACTATGGCTACACCTTC,CASRKLTANYGYTF
TRBV29-1,TRBJ2-7,15,NA,TGCAGCGTTGCAGACCCGGGACTGTATTCCTACGAGCAGTACTTC,CSVADPGLYSYEQYF
TRBV5-4,TRBJ2-5,19,TRBD1,TGTGCCAGCAGCGATACCGGGACAGGGGCCTTTTCGTACCAAGAGACCCAGTACTTC,CASSDTGTGAFSYQETQYF
TRBV5-6,TRBJ2-7,14,NA,TGTGCCAGCAGCCGCGGCCGGCTCCTCTACGAGCAGTACTTC,CASSRGRLLYEQYF
TRBV11-2,TRBJ2-1,15,TRBD2,TGTGCCAGCAGCTTAGTGGCGGGGGCCTACAATGAGCAGTTCTTC,CASSLVAGAYNEQFF
TRBV27,TRBJ1-2,18,TRBD1,TGTGCCAGTCAGTCCGAGCGGGACAGGGTAAAGGACTACGGTGGCTACACCTTC,CASQSERDRVKDYGGYTF
TRBV27,TRBJ1-2,17,TRBD1,TGTGCCAGCAGTTCTACCCCCGCCAGGGGGCTAAACTATGGCTACACCTTC,CASSSTPARGLNYGYTF
TRBV27,TRBJ2-2,17,TRBD2,TGTGCCAGCACCGGGACTAGCGCTTCTGCGAACACCGGGGAGCTGTTTTTT,CASTGTSASANTGELFF
TRBV5-6,TRBJ2-7,16,TRBD2,TGTGCCAGCTCAGGACTAGCGGGGGGCGATGAACGCGAGCAGTACTTC,CASSGLAGGDEREQYF
TRBV7-9,TRBJ1-1,12,NA,TGTGCCAGCAGCTTAGTGGGGGGAGAGGCTTTCTTT,CASSLVGGEAFF
TRBV7-8,TRBJ2-2,15,TRBD1,TGTGCCAGCAGCTTTGAAACTGGGACAGCCGGGGAGCTGTTTTTT,CASSFETGTAGELFF
TRBV5-1,TRBJ2-7,13,NA,TGCGCCAGCACCCCAGGGGGGAGATACGAGCAGTACTTC,CASTPGGRYEQYF
TRBV25-1,TRBJ1-3,17,NA,TGTGCCAGCAGTGTCCCGGGACAAGTACCCTCTGGAAACACCATATATTTT,CASSVPGQVPSGNTIYF
TRBV19,TRBJ2-1,15,NA,TGTGCCAGTAGTATACCGTACAGAGACTACAATGAGCAGTTCTTC,CASSIPYRDYNEQFF
TRBV25-1,TRBJ1-2,15,TRBD1,TGTGCCAGCAGTGAACCTCCGGGACAGGGAGATGGCTACACCTTC,CASSEPPGQGDGYTF
TRBV4-3,TRBJ2-1,19,TRBD2,TGCGCCAGCAGCCAAGCCCATAGCGGGGGGGTGAGCTCCTACAATGAGCAGTTCTTC,CASSQAHSGGVSSYNEQFF
TRBV30,TRBJ2-4,15,NA,TGTGCCTGGGCCCGAGTATCCGACAGAGTAAACATTCAGTACTTC,CAWARVSDRVNIQYF
TRBV21-1,TRBJ2-3,15,NA,TGTGCCAGCAGCAGGGACAGGGGGCGCGCAGATACGCAGTATTTT,CASSRDRGRADTQYF
TRBV19,TRBJ2-1,16,NA,TGTGCCAGTAGTATAGTAGGAGCGGCTCCATACAATGAGCAGTTCTTC,CASSIVGAAPYNEQFF
TRBV6-5,TRBJ2-5,14,TRBD2,TGTGCCAGCAGTCCCTGGACTAGCGGAGAGACCCAGTACTTC,CASSPWTSGETQYF
TRBV6-5,TRBJ2-3,15,NA,TGTGCCAGCAGTTACGGTAGGGGCAGCACAGATACGCAGTATTTT,CASSYGRGSTDTQYF
TRBV7-2,TRBJ1-2,16,NA,TGTGCCAGCAGCTCCCCGAGGCTCTTTAGCCTCTATGGCTACACCTTC,CASSSPRLFSLYGYTF
TRBV29-1,TRBJ2-7,12,NA,TGCAGCATCCGGACAGCCACCTACGAGCAGTACTTC,CSIRTATYEQYF
TRBV19,TRBJ2-3,17,TRBD1,TGTGCCAGTAGTGTAAGACAGGGGATGGGTGTAGCAGATACGCAGTATTTT,CASSVRQGMGVADTQYF
TRBV5-6,TRBJ1-6,15,NA,TGTGCCAGCAGCTTTGGACCCGGGGGGTTACGGCCCCTCCACTTT,CASSFGPGGLRPLHF
TRBV11-1,TRBJ2-3,16,TRBD1,TGTGCCAGCAGCTTAGCAACGACAGGGGGGACAGATACGCAGTATTTT,CASSLATTGGTDTQYF